This paragraph covers one TCR beta chain sequence. As yet, its antigen is unknown. The CDR3 totals 15 residues. The germline V gene encodes CDR1 KGHDR and CDR2 SFDVKD. There were about 3,500 ng of total RNA used for each TCR library. Following a re-call of the 5' RACE reads, TCRdb has one entry per CDR3 protein and lacks DNA. The sample data list more than 300,000 distinct CDR3 sequences. The sample is drawn from a study of monozygotic twins with inflammatory bowel disease. Study-wide findings and caveats: Versus healthy twins, IBD patients showed fewer clonotypes shared with others, especially with disease activity. No one strong IBD-associated signal or clonotype was supported. Lower TCRbeta diversity (inverse Simpson) was seen in IBD patients than in healthy co-twins.

The TCR comes from a human donor with ulcerative colitis or Crohn's disease, or a healthy co-twin of an affected twin (not recorded which). The J gene is TRBJ2-5, the V gene TRBV24-1; TCRdb calls TRBD1, which cannot be checked without DNA. Sequenced: blood. The CDR3 sequence: CATSDSRGAQETQYF.